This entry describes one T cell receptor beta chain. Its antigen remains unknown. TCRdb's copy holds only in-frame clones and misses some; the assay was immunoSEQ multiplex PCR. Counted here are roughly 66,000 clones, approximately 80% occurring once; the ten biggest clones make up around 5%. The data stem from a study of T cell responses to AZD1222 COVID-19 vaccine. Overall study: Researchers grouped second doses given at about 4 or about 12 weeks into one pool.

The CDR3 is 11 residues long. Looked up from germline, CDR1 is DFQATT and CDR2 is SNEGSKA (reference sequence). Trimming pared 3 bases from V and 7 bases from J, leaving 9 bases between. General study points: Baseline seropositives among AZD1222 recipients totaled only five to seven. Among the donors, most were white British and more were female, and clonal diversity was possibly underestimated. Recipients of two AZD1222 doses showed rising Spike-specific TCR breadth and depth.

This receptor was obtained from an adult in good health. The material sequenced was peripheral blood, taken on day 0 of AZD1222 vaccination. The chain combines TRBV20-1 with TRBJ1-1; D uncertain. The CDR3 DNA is TGCAGTGCTAGTCTATTGGGTGAAGCTTTCTTT. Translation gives CSASLLGEAFF.